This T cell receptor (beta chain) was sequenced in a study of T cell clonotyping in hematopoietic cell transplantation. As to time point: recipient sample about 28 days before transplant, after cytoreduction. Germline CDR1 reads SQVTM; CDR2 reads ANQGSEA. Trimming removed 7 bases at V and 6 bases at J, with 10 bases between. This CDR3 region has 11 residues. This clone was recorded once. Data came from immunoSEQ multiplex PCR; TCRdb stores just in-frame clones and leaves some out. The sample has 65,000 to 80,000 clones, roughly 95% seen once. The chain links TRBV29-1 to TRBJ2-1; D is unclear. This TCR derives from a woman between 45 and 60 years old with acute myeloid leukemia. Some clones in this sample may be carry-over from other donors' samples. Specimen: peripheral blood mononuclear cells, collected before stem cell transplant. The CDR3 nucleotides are TGCAGCGCTGGCTCTGGCAATGAGCAGTTCTTC. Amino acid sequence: CSAGSGNEQFF.